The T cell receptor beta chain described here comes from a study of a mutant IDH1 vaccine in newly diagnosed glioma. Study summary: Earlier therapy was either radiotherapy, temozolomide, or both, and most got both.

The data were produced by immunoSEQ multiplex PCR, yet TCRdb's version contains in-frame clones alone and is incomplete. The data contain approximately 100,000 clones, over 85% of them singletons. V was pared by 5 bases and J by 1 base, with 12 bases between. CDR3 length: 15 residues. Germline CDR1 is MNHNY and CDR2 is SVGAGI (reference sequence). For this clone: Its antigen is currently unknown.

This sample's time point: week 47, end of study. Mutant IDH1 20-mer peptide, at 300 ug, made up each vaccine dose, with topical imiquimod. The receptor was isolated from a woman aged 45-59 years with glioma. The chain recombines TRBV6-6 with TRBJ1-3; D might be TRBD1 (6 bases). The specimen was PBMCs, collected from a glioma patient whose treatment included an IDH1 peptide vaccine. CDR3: CASSPTGFSGNTIYF. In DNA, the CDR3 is TGTGCCAGCAGTCCAACAGGGTTTTCTGGAAACACCATATATTTT.